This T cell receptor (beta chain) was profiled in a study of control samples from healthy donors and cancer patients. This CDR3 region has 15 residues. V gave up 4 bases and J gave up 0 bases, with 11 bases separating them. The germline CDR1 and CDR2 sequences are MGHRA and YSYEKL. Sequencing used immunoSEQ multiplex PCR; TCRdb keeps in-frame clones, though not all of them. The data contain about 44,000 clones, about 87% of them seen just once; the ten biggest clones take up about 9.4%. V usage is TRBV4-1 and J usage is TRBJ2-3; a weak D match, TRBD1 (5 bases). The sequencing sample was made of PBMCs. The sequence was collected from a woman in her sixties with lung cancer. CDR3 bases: TGCGCCAGCAGCCGCAGGGTGGTAAGCACAGATACGCAGTATTTT. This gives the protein CASSRRVVSTDTQYF.